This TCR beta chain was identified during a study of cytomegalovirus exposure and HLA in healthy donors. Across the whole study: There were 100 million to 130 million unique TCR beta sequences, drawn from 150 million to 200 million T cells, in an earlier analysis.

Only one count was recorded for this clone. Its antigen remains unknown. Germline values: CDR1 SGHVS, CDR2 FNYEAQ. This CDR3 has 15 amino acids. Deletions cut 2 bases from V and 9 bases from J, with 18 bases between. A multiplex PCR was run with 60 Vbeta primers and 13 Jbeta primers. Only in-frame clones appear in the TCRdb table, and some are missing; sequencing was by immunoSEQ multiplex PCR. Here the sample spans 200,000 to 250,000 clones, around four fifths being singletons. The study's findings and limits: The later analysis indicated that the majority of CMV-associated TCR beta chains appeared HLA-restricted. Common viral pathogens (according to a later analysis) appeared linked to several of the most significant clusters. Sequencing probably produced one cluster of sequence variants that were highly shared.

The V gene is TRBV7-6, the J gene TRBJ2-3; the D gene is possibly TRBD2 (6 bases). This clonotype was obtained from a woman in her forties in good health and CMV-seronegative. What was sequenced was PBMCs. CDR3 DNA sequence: TGTGCCAGCAGCTTATTGGGCGGGGTCGGGGACACGCAGTATTTT. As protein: CASSLLGGVGDTQYF.